The rows below give T cell receptor beta chains drawn from one sample of a study of cytomegalovirus exposure and HLA in healthy donors. This table comes from immunoSEQ multiplex PCR, and its TCRdb copy is limited to in-frame clones, with some not included. Here the sample spans around 140,000 clones, about 10% being singletons. The sequenced sample consisted of PBMCs. The receptors shown here come from a man aged 50 to 59 in good health and CMV-seronegative. Both conserved end residues are part of each CDR3. The D gene is left open where the match is weak. Clone size is shown for a subset of rows, as once, few, many or a class of expanded clone.

size	D	V	J	CDR3	DNA
few	TRBD1	TRBV4-1	TRBJ2-5	CASSPQGEAQYF	TGCGCCAGCAGCCCACAGGGGGAGGCCCAGTACTTC
.	.	TRBV9	TRBJ2-5	CASSLAGENGETQYF	TGTGCCAGCTCTCTCGCAGGGGAGAACGGTGAGACCCAGTACTTC
few	.	TRBV5-1	TRBJ2-3	CASSGDTIQDTQYF	TGCGCCAGCAGCGGGGACACAATACAAGATACGCAGTATTTT
.	TRBD1	TRBV19	TRBJ2-1	CASSTRQGIPNNEQFF	TGTGCCAGTAGTACGCGACAGGGGATTCCCAACAATGAGCAGTTCTTC
few	TRBD1	TRBV19	TRBJ2-4	CASRGQGLAKNIQYF	TGTGCCAGTAGGGGACAGGGCCTAGCCAAAAACATTCAGTACTTC
few	.	TRBV6-6	TRBJ1-1	CASSPREKMNTEAFF	TGTGCCAGCAGTCCTCGGGAAAAAATGAACACTGAAGCTTTCTTT
few	.	TRBV7-9	TRBJ1-1	CASSTRGGLGNTEAFF	TGTGCCAGCAGTACCAGGGGTGGGCTAGGGAACACTGAAGCTTTCTTT
.	.	TRBV6-1	TRBJ1-2	CASSEASDQGSGYGYTF	TGTGCCAGCAGTGAAGCTTCGGATCAGGGTAGCGGCTATGGCTACACCTTC
few	TRBD1	TRBV6-5	TRBJ2-2	CASSSGTGENTGELFF	TGTGCCAGCAGTTCCGGGACAGGCGAGAACACCGGGGAGCTGTTTTTT
.	TRBD1	TRBV29-1	TRBJ2-4	CSVISDRAINIQYF	TGCAGCGTAATATCGGACAGGGCGATAAACATTCAGTACTTC
few	.	TRBV21-1	TRBJ1-6	CASSKAIPRSPLHF	TGTGCCAGCAGCAAAGCGATCCCCCGGTCACCCCTCCACTTT
few	TRBD2	TRBV7-8	TRBJ2-3	CASSGGLAGTDTQYF	TGTGCCAGCAGCGGTGGACTAGCGGGGACAGATACGCAGTATTTT
.	.	TRBV5-6	TRBJ1-5	CASSFRESNQPQHF	TGTGCCAGCAGCTTTCGGGAGAGCAATCAGCCCCAGCATTTT
few	.	TRBV25-1	TRBJ1-5	CASSEWGRGQPQHF	TGTGCCAGCAGTGAATGGGGGCGAGGTCAGCCCCAGCATTTT
few	TRBD1	TRBV2	TRBJ1-5	CASSLDRVGQPQHF	TGTGCCAGCAGCTTGGACAGGGTAGGTCAGCCCCAGCATTTT
.	.	TRBV7-8	TRBJ1-3	CASSSTGAGNTIYF	TGTGCCAGCAGTTCCACAGGAGCTGGAAACACCATATATTTT
few	TRBD1	TRBV30	TRBJ2-7	CALGTGGYEQYF	TGTGCCCTGGGAACAGGGGGCTACGAGCAGTACTTC
few	TRBD1	TRBV2	TRBJ2-1	CASSGTGGASGIQFF	TGTGCCAGCAGTGGGACAGGGGGCGCGAGCGGGATACAGTTCTTC
few	.	TRBV25-1	TRBJ1-3	CASSDGARAGNTIYF	TGTGCCAGCAGTGATGGGGCAAGAGCTGGAAACACCATATATTTT
few	.	TRBV2	TRBJ1-5	CASSEKGQGLQPQHF	TGTGCCAGCAGTGAAAAGGGGCAGGGTCTTCAGCCCCAGCATTTT
few	.	TRBV11-1	TRBJ2-5	CASAIPVEGPQETQYF	TGTGCCAGTGCTATCCCGGTCGAGGGCCCCCAAGAGACCCAGTACTTC
.	.	TRBV29-1	TRBJ1-2	CSVGGARALGYTF	TGCAGCGTTGGTGGGGCCCGTGCGCTTGGCTACACCTTC
.	.	TRBV29-1	TRBJ1-4	CSASDSSNEKLFF	TGCAGCGCCTCGGACAGCTCTAATGAAAAACTGTTTTTT
few	.	TRBV30	TRBJ1-2	CAWSGRGTATYGYTF	TGTGCCTGGAGTGGTAGGGGCACCGCTACCTATGGCTACACCTTC
.	.	TRBV6-1	TRBJ1-5	CASGGVSNQPQHF	TGTGCCAGCGGCGGGGTGAGCAATCAGCCCCAGCATTTT
few	TRBD1	TRBV11-2	TRBJ2-1	CASSSTGVRDNEQFF	TGTGCCAGCAGCTCGACAGGGGTGAGAGACAATGAGCAGTTCTTC
few	.	TRBV28	TRBJ1-2	CASIGRSNQPANYGYTF	TGTGCCAGCATAGGCAGGTCGAATCAGCCAGCTAACTATGGCTACACCTTC
.	TRBD1	TRBV12-5	TRBJ2-2	CASAPGQGAVGELFF	TGTGCTAGTGCCCCAGGACAGGGGGCAGTCGGGGAGCTGTTTTTT
.	.	TRBV5-4	TRBJ1-1	CASSRRGPENTEAFF	TGTGCCAGCAGCCGGAGGGGCCCGGAGAACACTGAAGCTTTCTTT
.	.	TRBV6-1	TRBJ1-5	CASKKFRVELQHF	TGTGCCAGCAAGAAGTTCAGGGTAGAACTCCAGCATTTT
.	TRBD1	TRBV5-1	TRBJ2-7	CASSLTGGGNEQYF	TGCGCCAGCAGCTTGACAGGGGGTGGGAACGAGCAGTACTTC
.	.	TRBV28	TRBJ1-3	CASSFGGYSGNTIYF	TGTGCCAGCAGTTTCGGCGGATACTCTGGAAACACCATATATTTT
.	.	TRBV30	TRBJ1-2	CAWSLTPRRGDYGYTF	TGTGCCTGGAGTCTGACCCCGCGGCGGGGGGACTATGGCTACACCTTC
few	.	TRBV5-6	TRBJ1-2	CASSPTESYGYTF	TGTGCCAGCAGCCCTACAGAGTCCTATGGCTACACCTTC
.	TRBD1	TRBV6-5	TRBJ1-1	CASSYTRQGDTEAFF	TGTGCCAGCAGTTACACCCGACAGGGGGACACTGAAGCTTTCTTT
few	TRBD1	TRBV7-8	TRBJ1-5	CASSFGTGFGQPQHF	TGTGCCAGCAGCTTCGGGACAGGGTTCGGACAGCCCCAGCATTTT
.	.	TRBV5-1	TRBJ2-7	CASSLVGRSSSYEQYF	TGCGCCAGCAGCTTGGTTGGCCGGAGCAGCTCCTACGAGCAGTACTTC
few	TRBD1	TRBV6-4	TRBJ1-1	CASSSDRDSEAFF	TGTGCCAGCAGTTCAGACAGGGACTCTGAAGCTTTCTTT
.	.	TRBV7-2	TRBJ1-5	CASSTGLAGGQPQHF	TGTGCCAGCAGCACGGGACTAGCGGGGGGGCAGCCCCAGCATTTT
few	TRBD2	TRBV28	TRBJ2-1	CASTEPGLAGNEQFF	TGTGCCAGCACAGAACCGGGACTAGCGGGTAATGAGCAGTTCTTC
.	.	TRBV10-1	TRBJ2-2	CASSGGGVPGELFF	TGCGCCAGCAGTGGCGGCGGGGTTCCCGGGGAGCTGTTTTTT
.	.	TRBV14	TRBJ2-5	CASSQGAPGWRTQYF	TGTGCCAGCAGCCAAGGGGCGCCGGGATGGAGGACCCAGTACTTC
.	.	TRBV4-2	TRBJ2-6	CASSQEAGSGANVLTF	TGTGCCAGCAGCCAAGAGGCGGGTTCTGGGGCCAACGTCCTGACTTTC
once	TRBD2	TRBV30	TRBJ2-7	CALGRVSYEQYF	TGTGCGCTGGGGAGGGTCTCCTACGAGCAGTACTTC
.	TRBD2	TRBV27	TRBJ2-7	CASNPGLAGGLGIYEQYF	TGTGCCAGCAACCCGGGACTAGCGGGAGGGCTGGGCATCTACGAGCAGTACTTC
.	TRBD1	TRBV10-2	TRBJ2-7	CATRRQGGASYEQYF	TGCGCCACACGAAGACAGGGGGGGGCCTCCTACGAGCAGTACTTC
few	.	TRBV9	TRBJ1-3	CASSEGRGNTIYF	TGTGCCAGCAGCGAGGGGAGGGGAAACACCATATATTTT
few	.	TRBV9	TRBJ2-2	CASSPRHRESPGELFF	TGTGCCAGCAGCCCCCGACACAGAGAAAGCCCCGGGGAGCTGTTTTTT
few	.	TRBV27	TRBJ2-5	CASRPQGLQETQYF	TGTGCCAGCAGACCCCAGGGGCTCCAAGAGACCCAGTACTTC
many	.	TRBV5-1	TRBJ2-7	CASSFLGGTYEQYF	TGCGCCAGCAGCTTTTTAGGGGGAACCTACGAGCAGTACTTC
.	TRBD1	TRBV27	TRBJ2-7	CASSPPTGGYEQYF	TGTGCCAGCAGTCCACCGACAGGGGGCTACGAGCAGTACTTC
.	TRBD2	TRBV5-1	TRBJ2-3	CASSLGTSGGPSTDTQYF	TGCGCCAGCAGCCTCGGGACTAGCGGCGGACCTTCCACAGATACGCAGTATTTT
.	.	TRBV5-4	TRBJ2-5	CASSLEGLQRPQYF	TGTGCCAGCAGCTTGGAAGGACTACAGAGACCCCAGTACTTC